This TCR beta chain was found in a study of CD8 T cells in ankylosing spondylitis. Points from the study as a whole: Some motif variants had been reported before (in reactive arthritis synovial fluid and blood). The study identified a TCR beta motif of under ten highly homologous variants that appeared characteristic of ankylosing spondylitis blood. The clones that were linked to disease were reported to be significantly enriched in matched synovial fluid samples from ankylosing spondylitis patients.

This clonotype has just a few counts. What it recognizes is unknown. Quantitative 5'-RACE with molecular barcodes was used to make the TCR beta libraries. TCRdb redid the calling of the 5' RACE reads with MiXCR, one entry per CDR3 protein. The sample carries approximately 550,000 distinct CDR3 sequences, over 9.5% recorded once. The germline V gene has CDR1 WSHSY and CDR2 SAAADI. This CDR3 region has 13 residues. Trimming removed 4 bases at V and 0 bases at J, with 4 bases between. The chain has TRBV10-2 and TRBJ1-5; no clear D. This TCR was sampled from a male donor with ankylosing spondylitis. Material for sequencing was blood, either unsorted or a sorted T cell fraction (not recorded which). CDR3 protein: CASSGVSNQPQHF. The CDR3 DNA follows: TGCGCCAGCAGTGGAGTTAGCAATCAGCCCCAGCATTTT.